This T cell receptor beta chain is drawn from a study of shared clonotypes between healthy human individuals. Study in general: The composition of the donors was a couple of women and a few men aged 18 to 49.

Germline CDR1 reads SGHDN; CDR2 reads FVKESK. The CDR3 runs to 15 residues. V lost 3 bases to trimming and J lost 8 bases, with 19 bases between them. Produced via immunoSEQ multiplex PCR; TCRdb's table is partial and in-frame only. The sample has 550,000 to 850,000 clones, around 72% seen once. The chain links TRBV14 to TRBJ1-2; D is ambiguous. The material sequenced was memory CD4+ T cells sorted from blood. The subset: CD45RA-negative fraction. This clonotype was sampled from a woman in her thirties in good health. CDR3 in amino acids: CASSHTTGLLGGYTF. DNA for the CDR3: TGTGCCAGCAGCCATACGACCGGGCTCCTGGGAGGCTACACCTTC.